Below, one TCR beta chain is given with its context. TCRdb's table, derived via immunoSEQ multiplex PCR, lists solely in-frame clones and lacks some. The sample lists approximately 20,000 clones; 80% to 90% were seen once. The data originate from a study of T cell changes during pregnancy in multiple sclerosis. There are 14 residues in the CDR3. The V gene end was trimmed by 3 bases and the J gene end by 6 bases; junction bases not matched to a gene: 3. Germline CDR1 PRHDT, CDR2 FYEKMQ (reference sequence). The specimen comprised CD8+ T cells from peripheral blood mononuclear cells, sampled after pregnancy. This sequence originates from a female donor in good health, enrolled as a control in a pregnancy study. The chain recombines TRBV13 with TRBJ1-4, with TRBD1 identical over 8 bases. For the CDR3, the DNA is TGTGCCAGCAGCTTCAGGGGGCCTGATGAAAAACTGTTTTTT. Protein: CASSFRGPDEKLFF.